This entry lists 5 T cell receptor beta chains sequenced from one sample in a study of shared clonotypes between healthy human individuals. Assay used: immunoSEQ multiplex PCR; TCRdb lists only in-frame clones, some missing. The table lists about 640,000 clones, about three quarters of them singletons. What was sequenced was memory CD4+ T cells sorted from blood. Subset: CD45RA-negative fraction. All receptors derive from a woman aged 25 to 39 in good health.

V gene TRBV5-1 combines with J gene TRBJ1-5; TRBD1 agrees at 9 bases. CDR3 length: 14 residues. Germline assignment: CDR1 SGHRS and CDR2 YFSETQ. Losses at the gene ends were 4 bases for V and 5 bases for J; bases not matched to a gene: 4. In nucleotides, the CDR3 is TGCGCCAGCAGCCCAGGGACAGGGTATCAGCCCCAGCATTTT. Its translation is CASSPGTGYQPQHF.

About this clone itself: A read error is likely here: a far larger clone is one base away. The J gene is TRBJ1-2, the V gene TRBV4-2; D might be TRBD1 (6 bases). V lost 1 base, J lost 5 bases, and 8 bases lay in between. CDR1 and CDR2 from the germline V gene are LGHNA and YNFKEQ. This CDR3 comprises 13 residues. CDR3 sequence: CASSQGTDYGYTF. DNA of the CDR3: TGTGCCAGCAGCCAAGGGACAGATTATGGCTACACCTTC.

As concerns this clone: A much larger clone differs from this one at a single base, so this may be a read error. Other DNA sequences in this specimen translate into the identical CDR3. V and J are TRBV7-9 and TRBJ2-2; 8 bases match TRBD2. CDR3 length: 15 residues. The ends lost 5 bases at V and 1 base at J; junction bases unmatched: 3. Germline V gene lookup returns CDR1 SEHNR and CDR2 FQNEAQ (reference sequence). The CDR3 nucleotides are TGTGCCAGCAGCCTTACTAGCGGGAACACCGGGGAGCTGTTTTTT. Translation gives CASSLTSGNTGELFF.

This CDR3 is CASSNQGIDYGYTF. For the CDR3, the DNA is TGTGCCAGCAGCAACCAAGGGATAGACTATGGCTACACCTTC. This chain connects TRBV2 to TRBJ1-2; unclear D gene. The CDR3 is 14 amino acids. V was pared by 6 bases and J by 3 bases, with 14 bases between. In germline, CDR1 is SNHLY, CDR2 FYNNEI. Full variable domain (rest looked up from reference TRBV2 and TRBJ1-2): EPEVTQTPSHQVTQMGQEVILRCVPISNHLYFYWYRQILGQKVEFLVSFYNNEISEKSEIFDDQFSVERPDGSNFTLKIRSTKLEDSAMYFCASSNQGIDYGYTFGSGTRLTVV.

The chain recombines TRBV5-1 with TRBJ2-6, with 7 bases identical to TRBD1. CDR1 SGHRS and CDR2 YFSETQ come from the germline V gene. This CDR3 comprises 19 residues. The junction had 12 bases not matched to a gene; V was cut back by 3 bases and J by 0 bases. The CDR3 DNA reads as TGCGCCAGCAGCTCTAAACAGGGGCTTTCCTCCTCTGGGGCCAACGTCCTGACTTTC. It translates to CASSSKQGLSSSGANVLTF.